These 8 T cell receptor beta chains share one sample of origin, sequenced in a study of CD8 T cells in Susac syndrome. The authors reverse transcribed about 0.5 to 1 ug RNA with random hexamers. A single record per CDR3 protein comes from TCRdb applying MiXCR to the immunoSEQ multiplex PCR reads. The data contain a few hundred thousand distinct CDR3 sequences, 92% of them singletons. Sequenced: CD8+ T cells from PBMCs. All receptors derive from a human donor with multiple sclerosis.

This chain links TRBV27 with TRBJ2-5; 9 bases line up with TRBD1. Trimming took 0 bases from V and 2 from J; bases not matched to a gene: 4. Germline V gene lookup returns CDR1 MNHEY and CDR2 SMNVEV (reference sequence). The CDR3 loop spans 16 amino acids. The CDR3: CASSLSGQGYQETQYF. CDR3 DNA sequence: TGTGCCAGCAGTTTATCGGGACAGGGCTATCAAGAGACCCAGTACTTC.

The CDR3 is CASSPDAHNEQFF. CDR3 DNA sequence: TGCGCCAGCAGCCCCGACGCCCACAATGAGCAGTTCTTC. V usage is TRBV4-1 and J usage is TRBJ2-1; no clear D. The CDR3 runs to 13 residues. V was shortened by 4 bases and J by 5 bases, with 9 bases between the two germline ends. Germline CDR1 is MGHRA and CDR2 is YSYEKL.

The rearrangement joins TRBV7-9 to TRBJ2-2; D is possibly TRBD1 (5 bases). The germline CDR1 and CDR2 sequences are SEHNR and FQNEAQ (reference sequence). Trimming took off 5 bases at V and 9 bases at J, with 13 bases between the two ends. The CDR3 contains 13 residues. This chain's CDR3 is CASSEAGFRELFF. CDR3 in DNA: TGTGCCAGCAGCGAGGCAGGGTTCCGGGAGCTGTTTTTT.

This chain uses TRBV9 with TRBJ2-2, with a weak D call TRBD1 (6 bases). The CDR3 has 16 amino acids. V lost 5 bases, J lost 7 bases, and 21 bases lay in between. Germline CDR1 is SGDLS and CDR2 is YYNGEE. CDR3 sequence reads: CASSPSQGYLNGELFF. For the CDR3, the DNA is TGTGCCAGCAGTCCTAGCCAGGGGTATCTGAACGGGGAGCTGTTTTTT.

This clonotype was seen only once. The CDR3 here is CASSARQGLNTEAFF. As DNA, the CDR3 is TGTGCCAGCAGTGCTCGACAGGGTCTGAACACTGAAGCTTTCTTT. V is TRBV6-1 and J is TRBJ1-1, with 7 bases that match TRBD1. The CDR3 extends over 15 amino acids. V shed 4 bases and J 0 bases; nucleotides not matched to a gene: 5. Germline values: CDR1 MNHNS, CDR2 SASEGT.

V is TRBV3-1 and J is TRBJ2-3; D might be TRBD1 or TRBD2, each matching 5 bases. The CDR3 has 12 amino acids. Trimming stripped 6 bases from V and 7 bases from J, with 11 bases between. The germline gives CDR1 LGHDT, CDR2 YNNKEL (reference sequence). The CDR3, as DNA: TGTGCCAGCAGTTTTGGGGGAAATACGCAGTATTTT. Amino acids: CASSFGGNTQYF.

This rearrangement joins TRBV29-1 to TRBJ2-7; the D gene is possibly TRBD2 (6 bases). The CDR3 consists of 11 residues. Germline CDR1 SQVTM, CDR2 ANQGSEA. V was trimmed by 4 bases and J by 6 bases, leaving 10 bases between them. The CDR3, as DNA: TGCAGCGTTGGGGCAGCGGGCGAGCAGTACTTC. Translating it yields CSVGAAGEQYF.

This chain joins TRBV4-1 and TRBJ2-3, with D possibly TRBD2 on 6 matching bases. Germline V gene sequence: CDR1 MGHRA, CDR2 YSYEKL. There are 16 residues in the CDR3. V lost 1 base and J 2 bases, leaving 13 bases between the germline ends. The CDR3 protein is CASSQVNSGFTDTQYF. Written as DNA, the CDR3 is TGCGCCAGCAGCCAAGTGAATAGCGGATTCACAGATACGCAGTATTTT.